These T cell receptor beta chains were read from a single sample in a study of STAT5B mutations in CD4+ large granular lymphocyte leukemia. Repertoires were generated with immunoSEQ multiplex PCR, while TCRdb's copy carries only in-frame clones and drops some. The profile shows 21,000 or so clones, 75% to 85% of them singletons. Sequenced: CD4+ T cells from blood buffy coats. The receptors were gathered from a human donor in good health. Both conserved end residues are part of each CDR3.

CDR3 protein,V gene,J gene
CASRETSVNEQFF,TRBV2,TRBJ2-1
CASSFRTGKAQPQHF,TRBV7-2,TRBJ1-5
CASTPWRGGEAFF,TRBV6-1,TRBJ1-1
CASRDFGRGTDTQYF,TRBV6-1,TRBJ2-3
CASSTSAGRPYEQYF,TRBV19,TRBJ2-7
CASSSTGPTYGYTF,TRBV28,TRBJ1-2
CAWSGPFGPTQYF,TRBV30,TRBJ2-5
CASSKQGYYGYTF,TRBV6-5,TRBJ1-2
CASSFGGAEETQYF,TRBV5-1,TRBJ2-5
CASSEGLAEYNEQFF,TRBV6-1,TRBJ2-1
CASSRDRGRGMVAETQYF,TRBV4-2,TRBJ2-5
CASSEDASGAKNIQYF,TRBV10-1,TRBJ2-4
CASSWGSGVHTDTQYF,TRBV5-1,TRBJ2-3
CATAPAGRGANVLTF,TRBV25-1,TRBJ2-6